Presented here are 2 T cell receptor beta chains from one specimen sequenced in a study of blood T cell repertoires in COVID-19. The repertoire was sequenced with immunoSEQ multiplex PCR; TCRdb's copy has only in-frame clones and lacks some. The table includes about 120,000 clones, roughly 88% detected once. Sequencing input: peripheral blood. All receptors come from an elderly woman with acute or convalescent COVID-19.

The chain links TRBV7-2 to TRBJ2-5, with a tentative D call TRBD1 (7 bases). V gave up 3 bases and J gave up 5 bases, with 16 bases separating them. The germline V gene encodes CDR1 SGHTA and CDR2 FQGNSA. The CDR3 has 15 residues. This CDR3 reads CASSFAGGTKETQYF. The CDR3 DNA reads TGTGCCAGCAGCTTCGCAGGGGGGACCAAGGAGACCCAGTACTTC.

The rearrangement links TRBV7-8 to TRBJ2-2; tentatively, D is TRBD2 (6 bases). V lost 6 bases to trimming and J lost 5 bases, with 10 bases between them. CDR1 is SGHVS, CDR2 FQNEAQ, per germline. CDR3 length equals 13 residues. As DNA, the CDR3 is TGTGCCAGCAGACCTCTAGCGACCGGGGAGCTGTTTTTT. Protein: CASRPLATGELFF.